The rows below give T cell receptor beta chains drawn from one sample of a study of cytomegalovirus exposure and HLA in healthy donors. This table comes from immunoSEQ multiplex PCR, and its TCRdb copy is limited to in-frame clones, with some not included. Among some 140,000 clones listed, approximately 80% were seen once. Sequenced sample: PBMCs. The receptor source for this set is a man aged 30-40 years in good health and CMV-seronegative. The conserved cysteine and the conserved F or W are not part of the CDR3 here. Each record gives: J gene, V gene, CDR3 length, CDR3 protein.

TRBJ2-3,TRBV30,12,AWSDSSGTDTQY
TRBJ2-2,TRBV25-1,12,ASSRGSSTGELF
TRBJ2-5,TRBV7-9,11,ASTQTIQETQY
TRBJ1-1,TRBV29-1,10,SFGTGVSEAF
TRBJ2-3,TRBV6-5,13,ASSYLAGGTDTQY
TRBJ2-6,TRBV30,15,AGNGQGADSGANVLT
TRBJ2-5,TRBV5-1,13,ASSGGGSAQETQY
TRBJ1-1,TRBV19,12,ASRMGQLNTEAF
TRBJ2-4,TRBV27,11,ASRLGASGSSY
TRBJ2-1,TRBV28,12,ASSFGGRTREQF
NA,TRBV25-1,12,ASSEFIAGDEQY
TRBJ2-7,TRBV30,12,AWSVRSSVYEQY
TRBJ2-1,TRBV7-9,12,ASSELWASKEQF
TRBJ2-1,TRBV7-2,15,ASSFVGPGLLYNEQF
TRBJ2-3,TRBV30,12,AWSVQGGTDTQY
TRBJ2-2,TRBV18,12,ASSAGQGTGELF
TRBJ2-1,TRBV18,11,ASKTGSYNEQF
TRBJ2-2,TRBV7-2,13,ASSQHAAGVGELF
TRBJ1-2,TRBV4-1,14,ASSQDVGQGSYGYT
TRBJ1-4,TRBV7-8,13,ASSAWDRVNEKLF
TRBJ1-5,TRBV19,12,ASSSRTAPQPQH
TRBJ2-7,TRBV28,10,ASKGGSNEQY
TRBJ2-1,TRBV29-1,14,SVGGSTSGSSNEQF
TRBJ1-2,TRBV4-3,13,ASSQVKGAFDGYT
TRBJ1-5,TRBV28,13,ASSEQGVGNQPQH
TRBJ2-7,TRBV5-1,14,ASSLASGRGSYEQY
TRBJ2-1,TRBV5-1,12,ASSLETSVGEQF
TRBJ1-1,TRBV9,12,ASSVAARGAEAF
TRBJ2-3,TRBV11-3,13,ASSFAGEGTDTQY
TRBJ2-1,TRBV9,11,ASSGQGAGEQF
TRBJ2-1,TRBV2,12,ASTAGELYDEQF
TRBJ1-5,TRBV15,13,ATSTLGQGGQPQH
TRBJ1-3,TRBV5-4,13,ASSLSTGWGNTIY
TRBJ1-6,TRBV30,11,AWSVQVDSPLH
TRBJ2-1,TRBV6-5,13,ASSPGTSRYNEQF
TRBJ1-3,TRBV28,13,ASSFRGHPGNTIY
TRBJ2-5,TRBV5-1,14,ASSPGLAEGRQTQY
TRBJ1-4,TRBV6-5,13,ASSPRTGENEKLF
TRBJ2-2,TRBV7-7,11,ASSPHRTGELF
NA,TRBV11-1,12,ASSTRDRDYEQY
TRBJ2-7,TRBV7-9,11,ASRVSSSYEQY
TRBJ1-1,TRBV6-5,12,ASSYDNLRASAF
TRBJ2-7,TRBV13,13,ASSWSGTETYEQY
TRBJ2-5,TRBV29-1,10,SVDGRRETQY
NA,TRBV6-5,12,ASTPGDSGFEQY
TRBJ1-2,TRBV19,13,ATPPSVVVNYGYT
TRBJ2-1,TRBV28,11,ANQGASYNEQF
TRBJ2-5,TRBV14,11,ASNRQTQETQY
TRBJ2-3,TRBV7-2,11,ASSSTSGRTQY
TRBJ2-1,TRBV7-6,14,ASSFGQSSSYNEQF